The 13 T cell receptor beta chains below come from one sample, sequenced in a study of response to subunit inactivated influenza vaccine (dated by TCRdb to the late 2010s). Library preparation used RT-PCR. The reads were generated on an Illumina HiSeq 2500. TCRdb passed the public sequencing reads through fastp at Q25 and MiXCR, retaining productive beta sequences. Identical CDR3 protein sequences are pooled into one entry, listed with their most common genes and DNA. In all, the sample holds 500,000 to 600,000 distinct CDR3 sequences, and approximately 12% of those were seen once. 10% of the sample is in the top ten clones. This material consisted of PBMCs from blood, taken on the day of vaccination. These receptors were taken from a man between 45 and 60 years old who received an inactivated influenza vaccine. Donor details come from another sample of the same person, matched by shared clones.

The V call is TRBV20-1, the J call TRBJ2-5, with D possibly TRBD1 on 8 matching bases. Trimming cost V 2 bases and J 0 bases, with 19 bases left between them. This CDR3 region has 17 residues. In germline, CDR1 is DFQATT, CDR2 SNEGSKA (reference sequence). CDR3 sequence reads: CSARTGGTTLYQETQYF. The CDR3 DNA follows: TGCAGTGCTAGAACAGGGGGGACTACTTTGTACCAAGAGACCCAGTACTTC.

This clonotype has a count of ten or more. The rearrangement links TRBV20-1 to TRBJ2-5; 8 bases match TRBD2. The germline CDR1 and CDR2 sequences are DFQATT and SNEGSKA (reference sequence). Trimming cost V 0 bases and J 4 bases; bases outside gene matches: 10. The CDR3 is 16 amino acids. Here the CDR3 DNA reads TGCAGTGCTAGAGATTGGCGGGGGGCCTCCCCAGAGACCCAGTACTTC. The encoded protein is CSARDWRGASPETQYF.

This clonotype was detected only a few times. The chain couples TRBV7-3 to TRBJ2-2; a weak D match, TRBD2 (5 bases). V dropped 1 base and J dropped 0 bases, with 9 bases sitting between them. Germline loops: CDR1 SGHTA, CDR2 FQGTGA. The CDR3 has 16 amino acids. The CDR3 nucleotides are TGTGCCAGCAGCTTAATGTCGGGAACGAACACCGGGGAGCTGTTTTTT. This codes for CASSLMSGTNTGELFF.

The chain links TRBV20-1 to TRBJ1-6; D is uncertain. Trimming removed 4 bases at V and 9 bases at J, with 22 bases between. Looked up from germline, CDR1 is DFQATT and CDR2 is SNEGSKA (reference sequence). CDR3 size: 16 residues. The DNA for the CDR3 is TGCAGTGCTAAATTAAAAACCGACACGATTTCTTCACCCCTCCACTTT. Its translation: CSAKLKTDTISSPLHF.

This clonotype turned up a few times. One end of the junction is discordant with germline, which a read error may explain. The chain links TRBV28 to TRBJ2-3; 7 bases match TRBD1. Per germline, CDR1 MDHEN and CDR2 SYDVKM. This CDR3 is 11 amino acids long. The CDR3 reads CASRIRDREHF. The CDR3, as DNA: TGTGCCAGCCGGATCCGAGACAGGGAGCATTTT.

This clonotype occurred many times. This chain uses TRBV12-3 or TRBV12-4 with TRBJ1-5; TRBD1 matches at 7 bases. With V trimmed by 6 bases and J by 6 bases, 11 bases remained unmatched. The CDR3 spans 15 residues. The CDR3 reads CASSSTGVGPQPQHF. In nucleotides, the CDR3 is TGTGCCAGCAGCTCTACAGGGGTCGGTCCTCAGCCCCAGCATTTT.

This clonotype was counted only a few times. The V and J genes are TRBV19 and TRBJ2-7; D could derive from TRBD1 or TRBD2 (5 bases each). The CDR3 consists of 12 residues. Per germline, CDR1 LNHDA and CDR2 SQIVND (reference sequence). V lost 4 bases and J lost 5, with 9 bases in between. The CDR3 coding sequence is TGTGCCAGTAGTACGAGGGGCCACGAGCAGTACTTC. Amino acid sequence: CASSTRGHEQYF.

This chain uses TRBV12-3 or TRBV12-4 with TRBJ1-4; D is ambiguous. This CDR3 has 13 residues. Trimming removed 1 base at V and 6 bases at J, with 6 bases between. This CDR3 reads CASSLDRYEKLFF. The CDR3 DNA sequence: TGTGCCAGCAGTTTAGACAGATATGAAAAACTGTTTTTT.

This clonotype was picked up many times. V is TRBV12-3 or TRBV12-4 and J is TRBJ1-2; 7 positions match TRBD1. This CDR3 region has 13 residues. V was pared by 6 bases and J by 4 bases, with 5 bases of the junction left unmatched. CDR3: CASSRDRAYGYTF. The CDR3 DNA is TGTGCCAGCAGCCGGGACAGAGCCTATGGCTACACCTTC.

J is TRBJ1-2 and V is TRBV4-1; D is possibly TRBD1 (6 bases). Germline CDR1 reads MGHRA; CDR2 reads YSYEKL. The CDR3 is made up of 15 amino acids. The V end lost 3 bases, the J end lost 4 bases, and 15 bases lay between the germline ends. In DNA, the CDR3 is TGCGCCAGCAGCCACAAAGGGGGACAAGGCTATGGCTACACCTTC. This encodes CASSHKGGQGYGYTF.

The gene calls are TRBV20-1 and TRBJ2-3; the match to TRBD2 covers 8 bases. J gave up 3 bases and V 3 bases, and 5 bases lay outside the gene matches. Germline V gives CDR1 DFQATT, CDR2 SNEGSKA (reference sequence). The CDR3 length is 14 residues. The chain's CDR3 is CSARGSGITDTQYF. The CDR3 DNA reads TGCAGTGCTAGGGGTAGCGGGATTACAGATACGCAGTATTTT.

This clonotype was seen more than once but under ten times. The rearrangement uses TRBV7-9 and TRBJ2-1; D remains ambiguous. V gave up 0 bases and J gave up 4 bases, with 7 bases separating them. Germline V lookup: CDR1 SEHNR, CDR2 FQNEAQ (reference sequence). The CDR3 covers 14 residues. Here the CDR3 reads CASSLAHGYNEQFF. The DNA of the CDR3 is TGTGCCAGCAGCTTAGCGCACGGATACAATGAGCAGTTCTTC.

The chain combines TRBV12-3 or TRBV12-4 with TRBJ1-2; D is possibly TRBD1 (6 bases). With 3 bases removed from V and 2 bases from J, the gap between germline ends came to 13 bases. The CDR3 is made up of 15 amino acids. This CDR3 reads CASSFFGQFNYGYTF. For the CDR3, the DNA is TGTGCCAGCAGTTTTTTCGGACAGTTCAACTATGGCTACACCTTC.